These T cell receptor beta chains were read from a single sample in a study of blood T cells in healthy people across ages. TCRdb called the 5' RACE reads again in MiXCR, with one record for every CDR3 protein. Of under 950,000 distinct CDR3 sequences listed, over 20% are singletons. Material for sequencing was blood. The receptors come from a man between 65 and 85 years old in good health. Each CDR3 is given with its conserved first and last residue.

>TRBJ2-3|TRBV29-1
CSSGKATSTDTQYF
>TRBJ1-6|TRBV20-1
CSASGRPNSPLHF
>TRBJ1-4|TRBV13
CASSFRGGNEKLFF
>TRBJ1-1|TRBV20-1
CSGDGNTEAFF
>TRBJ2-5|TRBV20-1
CSAPGTSLETQYF
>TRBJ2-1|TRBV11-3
CASSKRGYNEQFF
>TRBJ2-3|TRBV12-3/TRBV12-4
CASCRTVSADTQYF
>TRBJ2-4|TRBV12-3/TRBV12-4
CASSFGSVSQYF
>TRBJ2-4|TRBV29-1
CSVPGTAKNIQYF
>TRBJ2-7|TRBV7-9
CASSLSVPYEQYF
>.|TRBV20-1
CSASGSGEQFF
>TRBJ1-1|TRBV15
CATSRDQVGERAFF
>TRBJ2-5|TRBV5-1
CASSLGLNQETQYF
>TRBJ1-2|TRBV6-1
CASNPGALMNYGYTF
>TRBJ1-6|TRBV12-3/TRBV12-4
CASAWANESPLHF
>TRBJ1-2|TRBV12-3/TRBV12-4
CASSLGIVGPSTFIF